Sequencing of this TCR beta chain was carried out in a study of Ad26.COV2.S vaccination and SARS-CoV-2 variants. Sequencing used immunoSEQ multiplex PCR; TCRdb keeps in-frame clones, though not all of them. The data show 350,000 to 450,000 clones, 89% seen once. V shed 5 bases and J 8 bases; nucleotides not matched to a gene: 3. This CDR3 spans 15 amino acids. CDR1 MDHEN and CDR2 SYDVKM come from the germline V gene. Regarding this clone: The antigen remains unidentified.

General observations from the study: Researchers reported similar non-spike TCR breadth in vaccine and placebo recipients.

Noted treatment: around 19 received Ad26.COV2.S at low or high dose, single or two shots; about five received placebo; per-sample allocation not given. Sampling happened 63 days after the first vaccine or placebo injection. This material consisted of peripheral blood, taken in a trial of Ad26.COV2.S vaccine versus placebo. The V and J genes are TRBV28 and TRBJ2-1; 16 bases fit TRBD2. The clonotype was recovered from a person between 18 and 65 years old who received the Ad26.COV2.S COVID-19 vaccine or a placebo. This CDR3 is CASSPGTSGRDEQFF. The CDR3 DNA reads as TGTGCCAGCAGTCCCGGGACTAGCGGGAGGGATGAGCAGTTCTTC.